This TCR beta chain was documented in a study of shared T cell receptors in the human thymus. CDR1 and CDR2 from the germline V gene are LNHDA and SQIVND (reference sequence). This CDR3 has 12 residues. V was cut by 5 bases and J by 6 bases, with 10 bases left in between. The assay was immunoSEQ multiplex PCR, and TCRdb's table has in-frame clones only and misses some. The sample consists of hundreds of thousands of clones, around 87% of them appearing once. These data were likewise used in another study, on human thymus T cells. From that paper: Finnish infants who were healthy and having corrective surgery for congenital heart defects made up the donors. Resected material from corrective heart surgery provided the thymus tissue analysed. Gene usage (both V and J) appeared biased in thymic and blood repertoires. Related research has reported that thymic repertoires overlap highly among unrelated individuals.

This clonotype was sampled from a boy younger than two with a congenital heart defect. Material for sequencing was thymocytes. The V call is TRBV19, the J call TRBJ1-2; D may be TRBD1 (6 bases). CDR3 nucleotides: TGTGCCAGTAGTGAAGGGGGGGATGGCTACACCTTC. Translating gives CASSEGGDGYTF.